The T cell receptor (beta chain) under discussion was sequenced for a study of blood T cell repertoires in COVID-19. The method was immunoSEQ multiplex PCR; TCRdb's version includes in-frame clones alone and lacks a portion of them. The sample has over 250,000 clones; about 92% are singletons. The sequence was obtained from a man aged 60 to 75 who had recovered from COVID-19. Material: PBMCs or T cells enriched from blood (not recorded which).

The CDR3 DNA follows: TGTGCCAGCAGCCAGCTAGCGGGAGTTAGGAATGAGCAGTTCTTC. Its protein product is CASSQLAGVRNEQFF. This chain joins TRBV3-1 (or the pseudogene TRBV3-2) and TRBJ2-1; 10 bases fit TRBD2. The CDR3 sequence is 15 residues long. The junction had 6 bases not matched to a gene; V was cut back by 3 bases and J by 7 bases. Germline V lookup: CDR1 LGHDT, CDR2 YNNKEL (reference sequence).